Listed here are 9 T cell receptor beta chains from one sample, sequenced in a study of shared clonotypes between healthy human individuals. Sequencing used immunoSEQ multiplex PCR; TCRdb keeps in-frame clones, though not all of them. The table shows nearly 1,000,000 clones, with over 60% occurring only once. Sequencing was performed on memory CD4+ T cells sorted from blood. Subset noted: CD45RA-negative fraction. These receptors all come from a man between 18 and 35 years old in good health.

V and J are TRBV6-1 and TRBJ1-3; D unresolved. Germline CDR1 MNHNS, CDR2 SASEGT. The CDR3 is 13 amino acids. V was cut by 6 bases and J by 9 bases, with 15 bases left in between. CDR3 DNA sequence: TGTGCCAGCAGGGCACACAAGCTGGGCACCATATATTTT. This sequence encodes CASRAHKLGTIYF.

This clone was counted only a few times. CDR3 coding DNA: TGTGCCAGCAGCTTGTTGGGCGGGGAGCTGTTTTTT. It yields the protein CASSLLGGELFF. The chain recombines TRBV11-3 with TRBJ2-2; D uncertain. The CDR3 length is 12 residues. Looked up from germline, CDR1 is SGHNT and CDR2 is YENEEA. Trimming stripped 3 bases from V and 7 bases from J, with 6 bases between. Variable domain in full (rest from reference TRBV11-3 and TRBJ2-2): EAGVVQSPRYKIIEKKQPVAFWCNPISGHNTLYWYLQNLGQGPELLIRYENEEAVDDSQLPKDRFSAERLKGVDSTLKIQPAELGDSAVYLCASSLLGGELFFGEGSRLTVL.

This clone was picked up one time. The chain joins TRBV21-1 to TRBJ2-1; the table's D call, TRBD2, was not checked against the DNA. TRBV21-1 is marked as a pseudogene. The CDR3 is made up of 16 amino acids. The CDR3 sequence is CASSLRPTPSFYEQFF. The CDR3 bases are TGTGCCAGCAGTCTTCGTCCTACGCCTAGTTTCTATGAGCAGTTCTTC.

The V gene is TRBV19, the J gene TRBJ1-5, with 12 bases that match TRBD1. J gave up 7 bases and V 8 bases, and 9 bases lay outside the gene matches. The CDR3 totals 15 residues. Germline V CDR1 and CDR2: LNHDA, SQIVND (reference sequence). For the CDR3, the DNA is TGTGCCAGTTCTGGGACAGGGGGCGCGGCCCAGCCCCAGCATTTT. Residues: CASSGTGGAAQPQHF.

This chain links TRBV6-1 with TRBJ2-7; maybe TRBD2 (6 bases). Germline loops: CDR1 MNHNS, CDR2 SASEGT. The CDR3 has 15 amino acids. With 5 bases removed from V and 4 bases from J, the gap between germline ends came to 18 bases. CDR3 sequence reads: CASSNPLGEEYEQYF. CDR3 nucleotides: TGTGCCAGCAGTAACCCCTTAGGGGAGGAATACGAGCAGTACTTC.

This chain joins TRBV7-2 and TRBJ2-5, with unresolved D. Trimming removed 5 bases from V and 0 bases from J, with 10 bases in between. The length of the CDR3 is 14 residues. Germline V gene sequence: CDR1 SGHTA, CDR2 FQGNSA. CDR3 protein: CASSLYRDQETQYF. The CDR3 DNA is TGTGCCAGCAGCCTTTACAGAGACCAAGAGACCCAGTACTTC.

Regarding this clone: Within the sample, other DNA sequences also encode this same CDR3. For the CDR3, the DNA is TGTGCCAGCAGCGACAGGTCCTATGGCTACACCTTC. Its protein product is CASSDRSYGYTF. The chain couples TRBV28 to TRBJ1-2; D might be TRBD1 (6 bases). CDR3 length equals 12 residues. Trimming took 6 bases from V and 4 from J, leaving 9 bases between them. The germline V gene encodes CDR1 MDHEN and CDR2 SYDVKM.

J is TRBJ2-2 and V is TRBV18, with D perhaps TRBD1 (5 bases). Germline V gene sequence: CDR1 KGHSH, CDR2 LQKENI. The CDR3 covers 16 residues. Trimming removed 3 bases from V and 1 base from J, with 12 bases in between. The CDR3: CASSPRQTLNTGELFF. The CDR3 nucleotides are TGTGCCAGCTCACCCAGACAGACACTGAACACCGGGGAGCTGTTTTTT.

The chain joins TRBV5-1 to TRBJ2-2; 7 bases are a match to TRBD1. The CDR3 is 15 residues long. The germline V gene has CDR1 SGHRS and CDR2 YFSETQ. Trimming removed 0 bases from V and 6 bases from J; junction bases left unmatched: 5. CDR3 region: CASSLGGQTSGELFF. In nucleotides, the CDR3 is TGCGCCAGCAGCTTGGGGGGACAGACTTCCGGGGAGCTGTTTTTT.